This entry features one T cell receptor beta chain sequence. Which antigen it targets is not known. No base-level quality is on record; no much larger clone is a single base apart. The sample contains more than one DNA sequence encoding this CDR3. Using the deep immunoSEQ assay, TCR CDR3 regions were amplified from genomic DNA by multiplex PCR. Extracted genomic DNA from each cell subset was spread evenly across all wells of several immunoSEQ 96-well plates, with each plate serving as a replicate. For sorted subsets, about 0.2 ug genomic DNA, equal to 30,000 to 35,000 T cell genomes, was loaded into each replicate PCR. Purified libraries were measured with a Qubit 3.0 fluorometer, size-checked on a Bioanalyzer 2100, and measured again with the KAPA Library Quantification kit. A separate single-read 150-cycle Illumina NextSeq 550 flow cell was used to sequence each immunoSEQ 96-well plate. The original methods were these. Because the immunoSEQ output included only junctional sequences and no quality scores, the filtering could not be the same as the filtering used for full-length reads. To assign V/J genes and CDR3, sequences were annotated using PyIR, a Python wrapper for IgBLAST v1.9, with IMGT germline references. Any read was removed if the V/J assignment was weak (E-value above 1e-6), the CDR3 was missing, or the read contained stop codons, out-of-frame junctions, or ambiguous translated residues. V3J clonotypes were defined as sequences sharing the same inferred V gene, J gene, and CDR3 amino acid sequence. The percentage overlap between two repertoires was calculated by dividing the number of shared unique clonotypes by the size of the smaller repertoire. Three approaches were used to assess repertoire richness: RTK rarefaction, the Chao1 estimator, and Recon v2.1 estimates of unobserved clonotypes. Generation probabilities were computed with OLGA for all TCRbeta clonotypes obtained by the gDNA method from several donors. TCRdb stores this immuneACCESS table with in-frame sequences only. Part of the clones is absent; in the studies checked, under half of the shortfall reflects unresolved V genes, and no reason is known for the rest. V and J calls and clone size are copied from that table; D and trimming were computed from the DNA. The sample table shows a few million clones, and around 95% are seen once. The ten largest account for about 1.7% of the sample.

The data derive from a study of shared clonotypes between healthy human individuals (dated by TCRdb to 2018 to 2020). Notes on the research overall: Two women and three men aged 18 to 49 years were included in the cohort. To increase sequencing depth and limit assay-specific biases, TCR repertoire library preparation and sequencing were carried out by different laboratories using diverse techniques. Per donor, three plates each were used for CD4 naive and CD4 memory, two for CD8 naive, and one for CD8 memory. Each donor's leukapheresis produced roughly between roughly 0.9 and 8.9 billion PBMCs. The study deeply sequenced blood TCR repertoires of about 5 healthy adults to estimate repertoire size and the extent of clonotype sharing between individuals. Beyond this particular receptor, the publication reports: Compared with non-shared clonotypes, the clonotypes found in all four sorted-subset donors had higher generation probabilities. Estimated clonotype richness was generally larger for naive than for memory subsets. Because the study included only a small number of donors, the genetic and exposure-history diversity represented was limited. When several donors were compared, the shared fraction of clonotypes was roughly 4.8% for naive CD4, roughly 3.3% for naive CD8, about 2.4% for memory CD4, and roughly 0.43% for memory CD8. Only blood was sampled, and tissue TCR repertoires likely differ from those in blood. Based on pairwise subsampling, the degree of clonotype sharing among donors was expected to be affected by sequencing depth. Rarefaction of sorted-subset datasets indicated incomplete sequencing despite the large sequencing depth.

For the CD8 naive samples, CD45RO-negative cells were positively selected for CCR7, yielding a CD45RA+CCR7+ population from which TemRA cells were excluded. Donors were healthy HIV-negative adults with no recently reported acute infections or vaccinations. Every donor was a Caucasian adult living in Nashville, Tennessee, USA. Blood was obtained by leukapheresis, after which PBMCs were separated by Ficoll-Histopaque density gradient centrifugation and cryopreserved in liquid nitrogen vapor phase. Purity and quantity of every magnetically sorted T cell population were checked by analytical flow cytometry. Each sorted fraction had its genomic DNA isolated and then quantified by UV absorbance on a Nanodrop 2000c. Including the terminal cysteine and phenylalanine, the CDR3 comprises 13 residues. The CDR3 DNA has 39 bases and is translated from base 1. According to the germline V gene (reference sequence), CDR1 reads WNHNN and CDR2 reads SYGVQD. The trim is 3 bases for V and 0 bases for J, with a gap of 5 bases between the germline ends.

Sequenced: naive CD8+ T cells from PBMCs. Reading the label with the study, this specimen's cell subset or site is: CD45RA+CCR7+. This receptor was identified in a man in his late teens or twenties in good health. Some clones in this sample may be carry-over from other donors' samples. Recombination joined TRBV10-1 with TRBJ1-1; the D gene assignment is ambiguous. The CDR3 here reads CASSETLNTEAFF. The nucleotide sequence reads as follows: TGCGCCAGCAGTGAAACTCTGAACACTGAAGCTTTCTTT.